The T cell receptor beta chain under discussion was sequenced for a study of blood T cell repertoires in COVID-19. Whole-study context: Specimens from acute and convalescent COVID-19 originated in the United States, Italy and Spain. Sample material is recorded as cDNA or gDNA derived from T cells, B-cell-depleted T cells, or PBMCs.

Per the original methods: Reference gene primer amplification gave nucleated cell count estimates. The table came from immunoSEQ multiplex PCR; TCRdb's copy has only in-frame clones and leaves some out. V and J calls and clone size are copied from that table; D and trimming were computed from the DNA. The sample has about 130,000 clones; about 80% are singletons. The CDR3 spans 15 residues. The clonotype comes from a woman aged 50 to 65 with acute or convalescent COVID-19. Sequenced input: peripheral blood. This rearrangement joins TRBV21-1 to TRBJ2-1; the table assigns TRBD1, which was not confirmed against the DNA. TRBV21-1 constitutes a pseudogene. The CDR3 here is CASSKARHSYNEQFF. Written as DNA, the CDR3 is TGTGCCAGCAGCAAAGCACGACACTCCTACAATGAGCAGTTCTTC.